These T cell receptor beta chains were read from a single sample in a study of neoadjuvant anti-PD-1 for oral cavity cancer. Measured with immunoSEQ multiplex PCR; TCRdb has only the in-frame clones, and not every one. The data hold around 81,000 clones, with about 84% observed a single time. The source was PBMCs, collected before nivolumab (anti-PD-1) treatment. These receptors all come from a person aged 40 to 85 with oral cavity squamous cell carcinoma. The CDR3 runs from the conserved cysteine through the conserved F or W. A D gene is named only where the DNA matches it firmly. Size is omitted from some rows. Given values are once, few, many or a class for expanded clones.

-,TRBD1,TRBV11-1,TRBJ2-7,CASSLPRQGSYEQYF,TGTGCCAGCAGCTTACCCCGACAGGGTTCCTACGAGCAGTACTTC
-,-,TRBV5-1,TRBJ2-3,CASRMPGLGSDTQYF,TGCGCCAGCAGGATGCCGGGGTTGGGGTCAGATACGCAGTATTTT
-,TRBD1,TRBV5-1,TRBJ1-1,CASTYRQGVNTEAFF,TGCGCCAGTACATACCGACAGGGGGTTAACACTGAAGCTTTCTTT
-,-,TRBV27,TRBJ1-1,CASSLSLTGMNTEAFF,TGTGCCAGCAGTTTATCCCTCACAGGAATGAACACTGAAGCTTTCTTT
-,TRBD2,TRBV29-1,TRBJ2-7,CSFRGGGGYEQYF,TGCAGCTTCCGGGGGGGAGGTGGCTACGAGCAGTACTTC
-,-,TRBV30,TRBJ1-2,CAWSVPQGPYGYTF,TGTGCCTGGAGTGTACCGCAGGGACCCTATGGCTACACCTTC
-,-,TRBV11-2,TRBJ1-1,CASSLGSPGEAFF,TGTGCCAGCAGCTTAGGTTCCCCCGGTGAAGCTTTCTTT
-,TRBD1,TRBV2,TRBJ2-6,CASREQGLGSGANVLTF,TGTGCCAGCAGGGAACAGGGGTTGGGCTCTGGGGCCAACGTCCTGACTTTC
-,-,TRBV11-1,TRBJ2-5,CASSLGGRETQYF,TGTGCCAGCAGCTTAGGGGGCCGGGAGACCCAGTACTTC
-,TRBD1,TRBV29-1,TRBJ2-5,CSVARTGGAPGETQYF,TGCAGCGTCGCACGGACAGGGGGCGCCCCTGGAGAGACCCAGTACTTC
-,-,TRBV27,TRBJ1-5,CASSLGVNRPQHF,TGTGCCAGCAGTTTAGGGGTAAACCGGCCCCAGCATTTT
-,-,TRBV11-3,TRBJ1-2,CASSLVGSTYGYTF,TGTGCCAGCAGCTTAGTTGGGTCCACCTATGGCTACACCTTC
-,TRBD1,TRBV30,TRBJ1-1,CAWEGQTMNTEAFF,TGTGCCTGGGAGGGACAGACAATGAACACTGAAGCTTTCTTT
-,TRBD2,TRBV4-1,TRBJ2-1,CASSRTSKYNEQFF,TGCGCCAGCAGCCGGACTAGCAAGTACAATGAGCAGTTCTTC
-,-,TRBV7-2,TRBJ2-6,CASSSSGAGANVLTF,TGTGCCAGCAGCTCCTCAGGAGCTGGGGCCAACGTCCTGACTTTC
-,-,TRBV7-2,TRBJ2-3,CASSLKSFTDTQYF,TGTGCCAGCAGCTTAAAGTCCTTCACAGATACGCAGTATTTT
-,-,TRBV19,TRBJ2-7,CAPPWRVEQYF,TGTGCCCCTCCTTGGAGGGTCGAGCAGTACTTC
-,-,TRBV28,TRBJ1-5,CASSLRTGTYSNQPQHF,TGTGCCAGCAGTTTACGAACAGGGACTTATAGCAATCAGCCCCAGCATTTT
-,TRBD2,TRBV9,TRBJ2-1,CASSVGVSGMDEQFF,TGTGCCAGCAGCGTAGGAGTTAGCGGGATGGATGAGCAGTTCTTC
-,-,TRBV2,TRBJ1-1,CASTWSLTEAFF,TGTGCCAGCACCTGGAGCCTGACTGAAGCTTTCTTT
-,-,TRBV5-1,TRBJ2-7,CASSRLTSRFMDEQYF,TGCGCCAGCAGCCGTCTAACTAGCCGATTTATGGACGAGCAGTACTTC
-,-,TRBV6-1,TRBJ1-2,CASRETEANYGYTF,TGTGCCAGCAGGGAGACAGAAGCTAACTATGGCTACACCTTC
-,-,TRBV19,TRBJ2-1,CASSQQVSYNEQFF,TGTGCCAGTAGTCAACAGGTCTCCTACAATGAGCAGTTCTTC
-,-,TRBV19,TRBJ2-1,CATAGQVEQFF,TGTGCCACCGCCGGTCAAGTTGAGCAGTTCTTC
once,-,TRBV10-3,TRBJ2-7,CAISEGGAQGWYF,TGTGCCATCAGTGAGGGGGGGGCACAGGGTTGGTACTTC
once,-,TRBV6-1,TRBJ1-5,CASSVTNSNQPQHF,TGTGCCAGCAGTGTGACTAATAGCAATCAGCCCCAGCATTTT
once,-,TRBV27,TRBJ2-7,CASSLNRVTYEQYF,TGTGCCAGCAGTTTAAACAGGGTCACCTACGAGCAGTACTTC
-,-,TRBV11-3,TRBJ2-7,CASSLDLSTSEQYF,TGTGCCAGCAGCTTAGATCTAAGTACATCCGAGCAGTACTTC
-,TRBD1,TRBV27,TRBJ2-7,CASGTGYHEQYF,TGTGCCAGTGGGACAGGGTACCACGAGCAGTACTTC
once,-,TRBV10-3,TRBJ2-7,CAISERSSYEQYF,TGTGCCATCAGTGAAAGGAGCTCCTACGAGCAGTACTTC
-,TRBD2,TRBV6-1,TRBJ2-1,CAIVAGSKNEQFF,TGTGCCATCGTAGCGGGTTCGAAAAATGAGCAGTTCTTC
-,TRBD1,TRBV19,TRBJ2-5,CASSIWGTAQETQYF,TGTGCCAGTAGCATCTGGGGGACAGCCCAAGAGACCCAGTACTTC
-,-,TRBV29-1,TRBJ1-4,CSVRTALEKLFF,TGCAGCGTGAGGACCGCCCTTGAAAAACTGTTTTTT
-,TRBD1,TRBV6-5,TRBJ1-2,CASRTGGYGYTF,TGTGCCAGCAGGACAGGGGGGTACGGCTACACCTTC
few,-,TRBV9,TRBJ1-1,CASSPTVGANTEAFF,TGTGCCAGCAGCCCGACGGTAGGGGCGAACACTGAAGCTTTCTTT
once,-,TRBV30,TRBJ2-6,CAWAKLGANVLTF,TGTGCCTGGGCGAAGCTCGGGGCCAACGTCCTGACTTTC
-,-,TRBV29-1,TRBJ2-3,CSARGAVTSTDTQYF,TGCAGCGCCCGAGGGGCAGTCACGAGCACAGATACGCAGTATTTT
medium-sized,TRBD2,TRBV6-1,TRBJ2-1,CASSEGGGSYNEQFF,TGTGCCAGCAGTGAAGGTGGCGGGAGTTACAATGAGCAGTTCTTC
-,-,TRBV5-4,TRBJ2-5,CASSRDEERETQYF,TGTGCCAGCAGCAGGGACGAAGAGCGAGAGACCCAGTACTTC
-,TRBD2,TRBV10-3,TRBJ2-7,CAISPLAGGGYEQYF,TGTGCCATCAGCCCTTTAGCGGGAGGAGGCTACGAGCAGTACTTC
-,-,TRBV27,TRBJ2-2,CASSSAPGTLSTGELFF,TGTGCCAGCAGTTCAGCTCCCGGGACACTTAGCACCGGGGAGCTGTTTTTT
-,-,TRBV5-4,TRBJ2-7,CASSFQGTYEQYF,TGTGCCAGCAGCTTTCAGGGAACCTACGAGCAGTACTTC